What follows are 14 T cell receptor beta chains derived from one specimen sequenced in a study of cytomegalovirus exposure and HLA in healthy donors. With 60 Vbeta and 13 Jbeta primers, the PCR was carried out. This table comes from immunoSEQ multiplex PCR, and its TCRdb copy is limited to in-frame clones, with some not included. The table records around 120,000 clones, approximately 70% of them present only once. Sequencing was done on a sample of PBMCs. These receptors came from a man aged 40-50 years in good health and CMV-seropositive.

This clone showed up just a few times. The chain recombines TRBV2 with TRBJ1-5; D unresolved. The CDR3 totals 12 residues. The V gene's germline CDR1 is SNHLY and CDR2 FYNNEI. Trimming stripped 1 base from V and 11 bases from J, with 9 bases between. CDR3 nucleotides: TGTGCCAGCAGTGAAGGTTCAGACTCCCAGCATTTT. Translated, it gives CASSEGSDSQHF.

The V and J genes are TRBV19 and TRBJ2-6, with D possibly TRBD2 on 6 matching bases. The CDR3 contains 17 residues. Germline-derived CDR1 and CDR2 are LNHDA and SQIVND (reference sequence). With 3 bases removed from V and 4 bases from J, the gap between germline ends came to 16 bases. CDR3 in amino acids: CASSIWGVRFGANVLTF. The CDR3 DNA reads TGTGCCAGTAGTATCTGGGGGGTCCGATTCGGGGCCAACGTCCTGACTTTC. The whole variable domain, filled in from reference TRBV19 and TRBJ2-6, reads DGGITQSPKYLFRKEGQNVTLSCEQNLNHDAMYWYRQDPGQGLRLIYYSQIVNDFQKGDIAEGYSVSREKKESFPLTVTSAQKNPTAFYLCASSIWGVRFGANVLTFGAGSRLTVL.

J is TRBJ2-1 and V is TRBV9; 7 bases align to TRBD1. CDR1 and CDR2 (germline): SGDLS, YYNGEE. The CDR3 sequence is 16 residues long. After removal of 4 bases from V and 0 bases from J, the junction contained 7 bases not matched to a gene. In DNA form, the CDR3 reads TGTGCCAGCAGCCCTCCGACAGGGAGCTCCTACAATGAGCAGTTCTTC. Protein: CASSPPTGSSYNEQFF. Full variable domain (rest looked up from reference TRBV9 and TRBJ2-1): DSGVTQTPKHLITATGQRVTLRCSPRSGDLSVYWYQQSLDQGLQFLIQYYNGEERAKGNILERFSAQQFPDLHSELNLSSLELGDSALYFCASSPPTGSSYNEQFFGPGTRLTVL.

The CDR3 loop is CASTGGGEQYF. CDR3 nucleotides: TGTGCCAGCACCGGGGGTGGCGAGCAGTACTTC. The chain joins TRBV5-4 to TRBJ2-7, with TRBD2 as a possible D gene (6 bases). Looked up from germline, CDR1 is SGHNT and CDR2 is YYREEE (reference sequence). Trimming left V 6 bases short and J 6 bases short, with 10 bases between. The CDR3 contains 11 residues.

The CDR3 region is CASSVAQLYGYTF. In nucleotides, the CDR3 is TGTGCCAGCAGTGTAGCACAGCTCTATGGCTACACCTTC. The V and J genes are TRBV2 and TRBJ1-2; D not certain. The CDR3 extends over 13 amino acids. Trimming pared 4 bases from V and 4 bases from J, leaving 10 bases between. The germline V gene encodes CDR1 SNHLY and CDR2 FYNNEI.

This clone has only one observation. CDR3 bases: TGTGCCAGCAGCCAAGAAACGGGGAGCTCCTACGAGCAGTACTTC. Translation gives CASSQETGSSYEQYF. The V and J genes are TRBV4-2 and TRBJ2-7, with D possibly matching TRBD2 (5 bases). The CDR3 loop spans 15 amino acids. In germline, CDR1 is LGHNA, CDR2 YNFKEQ. The V and J ends lost 0 bases and 0 bases respectively, with 9 bases between them.

As concerns this clone: This sample includes further DNA sequences coding for the same CDR3. The chain has TRBV9 and TRBJ1-1, with D possibly matching TRBD1 (6 bases). In germline, CDR1 is SGDLS, CDR2 YYNGEE. The CDR3 is 16 residues long. Trimming removed 0 bases at V and 1 base at J, with 13 bases between. The CDR3 spells CASSVGSGERNTEAFF. The CDR3, as DNA: TGTGCCAGCAGCGTAGGGTCAGGGGAACGGAACACTGAAGCTTTCTTT.

The chain employs TRBV7-2 and TRBJ2-7, with 12 bases that match TRBD2. This CDR3 has 15 amino acids. The V gene end was trimmed by 1 base and the J gene end by 3 bases; junction bases not matched to a gene: 1. Germline V gives CDR1 SGHTA, CDR2 FQGNSA. This chain's CDR3 is CASSLGLAGDYEQYF. CDR3 DNA: TGTGCCAGCAGCTTAGGACTAGCGGGGGACTACGAGCAGTACTTC.

The chain is built from TRBV7-3 and TRBJ2-7, with D maybe TRBD1 (6 bases). CDR1 and CDR2 from the germline V gene are SGHTA and FQGTGA. V lost 5 bases to trimming and J lost 3 bases, with 14 bases between them. This CDR3 comprises 14 residues. CDR3 nucleotide sequence: TGTGCCAGCAGCCTCGGGGCAGGGGACTACGAGCAGTACTTC. Amino acid sequence: CASSLGAGDYEQYF.

The rearrangement links TRBV30 to TRBJ2-5; perhaps TRBD1 as D (8 bases). V was clipped by 5 bases and J by 3 bases, with 16 bases between them. CDR3 length equals 14 residues. In germline, CDR1 is GTSNPN, CDR2 SVGIG (reference sequence). The CDR3 loop is CAWDRGGSKETQYF. CDR3 DNA sequence: TGTGCCTGGGACAGGGGCGGGAGTAAAGAGACCCAGTACTTC.

The CDR3: CASSPGTGGLNTGELFF. The CDR3 DNA reads as TGTGCCAGCTCACCCGGGACAGGGGGTCTGAACACCGGGGAGCTGTTTTTT. The chain has TRBV18 and TRBJ2-2; 11 bases match TRBD1. V was pared by 3 bases and J by 1 base, with 4 bases of the junction left unmatched. The germline V gene encodes CDR1 KGHSH and CDR2 LQKENI. The CDR3 covers 17 residues.

J is TRBJ1-1 and V is TRBV7-6; D remains unclear. V dropped 2 bases and J dropped 0 bases, with 4 bases sitting between them. Looked up from germline, CDR1 is SGHVS and CDR2 is FNYEAQ. The CDR3 sequence is 13 residues long. The CDR3 DNA follows: TGTGCCAGCAGCTTATCTTTGAACACTGAAGCTTTCTTT. It codes for CASSLSLNTEAFF.

This chain uses TRBV23-1 with TRBJ2-1, with 10 bases aligning to TRBD2. TRBV23-1 is identified as an open reading frame with a role that is uncertain. The length of the CDR3 is 17 residues. The ends lost 4 bases at V and 7 bases at J; junction bases unmatched: 13. DNA of the CDR3: TGCGCCAGCAGTCTCTATGGGGCTAGCGGGAGTGAAAATGAGCAGTTCTTC. Translating it yields CASSLYGASGSENEQFF.

The genes are TRBV10-2 and TRBJ2-7; 13 bases align to TRBD2. CDR1 is WSHSY and CDR2 is SAAADI in the germline V gene. J lost 7 bases, V lost 2 bases, and 8 bases had no gene match. The CDR3 is made up of 16 amino acids. Here the CDR3 DNA reads TGCGCCAGCAGTGAGGGAGGACTAGCGGGAGTTCGGGAGCAGTACGTC. It translates to CASSEGGLAGVREQYV.